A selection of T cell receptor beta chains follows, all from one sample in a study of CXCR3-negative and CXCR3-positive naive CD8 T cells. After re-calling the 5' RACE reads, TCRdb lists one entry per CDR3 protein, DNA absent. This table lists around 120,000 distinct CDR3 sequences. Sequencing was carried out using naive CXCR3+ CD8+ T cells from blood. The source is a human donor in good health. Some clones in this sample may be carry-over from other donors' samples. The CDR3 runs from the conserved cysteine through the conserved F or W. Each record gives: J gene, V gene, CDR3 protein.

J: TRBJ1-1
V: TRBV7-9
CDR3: CASRPDRGTEAFF

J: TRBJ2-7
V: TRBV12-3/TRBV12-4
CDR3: CASSPGLYEQYF

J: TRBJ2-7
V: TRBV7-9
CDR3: CASSPRDPLFFYEQYF

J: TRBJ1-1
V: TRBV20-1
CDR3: CSAREPPGRKTEAFF

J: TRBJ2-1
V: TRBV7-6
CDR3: CASSLGAGHNEQFF

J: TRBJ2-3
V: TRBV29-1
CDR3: CSVFSPPGASSTDTQYF

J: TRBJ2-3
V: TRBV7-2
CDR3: CASSLLQGSDTQYF

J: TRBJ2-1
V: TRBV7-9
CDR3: CASSVRDRYNEQFF

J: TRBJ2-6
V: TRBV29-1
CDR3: CSVVDRDKAGANVLTF

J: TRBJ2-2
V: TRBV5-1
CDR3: CASSFLGVPPTNTGELFF

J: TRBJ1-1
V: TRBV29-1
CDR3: CSVADGSNTEAFF

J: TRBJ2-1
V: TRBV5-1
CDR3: CASSLASLEGEQFF

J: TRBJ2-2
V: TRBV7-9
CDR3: CASSQTPTENTGELFF

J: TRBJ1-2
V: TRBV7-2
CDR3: CASSLAGQGLYGYTF

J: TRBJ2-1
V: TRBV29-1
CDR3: CSANPPTGDHNEQFF

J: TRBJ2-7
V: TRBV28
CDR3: CASSPQGVDYEQYF

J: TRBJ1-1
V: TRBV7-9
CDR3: CASSLVSENTEPFF

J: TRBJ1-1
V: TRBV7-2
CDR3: CASSLEGQGARNTEVFF

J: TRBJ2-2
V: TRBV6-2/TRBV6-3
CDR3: CASSPGLADTGELFF

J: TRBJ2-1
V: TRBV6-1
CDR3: CASSEQGMELGDNNEQFF

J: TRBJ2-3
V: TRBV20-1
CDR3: CSARGLAGGGDTQYF

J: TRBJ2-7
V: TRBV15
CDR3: CATSSRLLDEQYF

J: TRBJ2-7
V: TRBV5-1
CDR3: CASSLFPGQRTEQYF

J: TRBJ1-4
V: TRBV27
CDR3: CASSFYGDEKLFF

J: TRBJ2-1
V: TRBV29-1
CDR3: CSVGLLSNEQFF

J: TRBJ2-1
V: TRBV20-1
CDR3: CSARNGRARNEQFF

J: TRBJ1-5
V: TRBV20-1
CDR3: CSASRVGQPQHF

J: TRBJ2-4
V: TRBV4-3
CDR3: CASSLNSMSDIQYF

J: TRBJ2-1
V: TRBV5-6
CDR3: CASSSSPAGRAYNEQFF

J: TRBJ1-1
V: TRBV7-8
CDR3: CASSLTRTGTMNTEAFF

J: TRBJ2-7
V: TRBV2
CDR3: CASSQRWGERNEQYF

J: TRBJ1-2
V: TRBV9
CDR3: CASSAVLYGYTF

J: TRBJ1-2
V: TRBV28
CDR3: CASDTRVWPSPVYGYTF

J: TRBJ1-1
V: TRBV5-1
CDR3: CASSLEGGTEAFF

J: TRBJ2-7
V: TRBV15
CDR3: CATSRVRGTYEQYF

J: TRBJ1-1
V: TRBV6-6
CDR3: CASSVIGGGTEAFF

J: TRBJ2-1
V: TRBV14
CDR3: CASSQDIRQGDYNEQFF

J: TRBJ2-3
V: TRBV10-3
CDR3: CAISESPTADTQYF

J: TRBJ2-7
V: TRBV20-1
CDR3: CSANDVTYEQYF